Listed here are 9 T cell receptor beta chains from one sample, sequenced in a study of cytomegalovirus exposure and HLA in healthy donors. PCR employed 60 Vbeta and 13 Jbeta primers. Clones were read by immunoSEQ multiplex PCR, and TCRdb kept only the in-frame ones, dropping some. The data hold about 120,000 clones, with 81% observed a single time. Sample: PBMCs. These receptors were taken from a woman aged 40 to 50 in good health and CMV-seronegative.

The chain carries TRBV5-4 and TRBJ2-5, with 12 nucleotides matching TRBD2. The CDR3 contains 16 residues. Looked up from germline, CDR1 is SGHNT and CDR2 is YYREEE (reference sequence). J was trimmed by 5 bases and V by 5 bases; bases with no gene match: 10. Here the CDR3 DNA reads TGTGCCAGCAGAATCGGCTCTAGCGGGGGGGCGGAGACCCAGTACTTC. It yields the protein CASRIGSSGGAETQYF.

This chain uses TRBV27 with TRBJ1-1; weak D call: TRBD1 (5 bases). Germline CDR1 reads MNHEY; CDR2 reads SMNVEV (reference sequence). V lost 7 bases and J 1 base, leaving 16 bases between the germline ends. The CDR3 has 15 amino acids. The CDR3 region is CASTSLGLRNTEAFF. Here the CDR3 DNA reads TGTGCCAGCACAAGCCTGGGGCTGAGGAACACTGAAGCTTTCTTT.

This chain joins TRBV5-1 and TRBJ1-6; TRBD1 is a possible D gene (5 bases). This CDR3 has 16 amino acids. V dropped 4 bases and J dropped 7 bases, with 18 bases sitting between them. Germline CDR1 reads SGHRS; CDR2 reads YFSETQ. CDR3 nucleotides: TGCGCCAGCAGCGTTTCCTCGGGGGACTACAATTCACCCCTCCACTTT. Its protein is CASSVSSGDYNSPLHF. The whole variable domain, filled in from reference TRBV5-1 and TRBJ1-6, reads KAGVTQTPRYLIKTRGQQVTLSCSPISGHRSVSWYQQTPGQGLQFLFEYFSETQRNKGNFPGRFSGRQFSNSRSEMNVSTLELGDSALYLCASSVSSGDYNSPLHFGNGTRLTVT.

This chain uses TRBV7-2 with TRBJ1-1; D is unclear. Germline V gene lookup returns CDR1 SGHTA and CDR2 FQGNSA. This CDR3 has 14 residues. V lost 1 base to trimming and J lost 1 base, with 7 bases between them. The CDR3 DNA reads TGTGCCAGCAGCTTAGGTCCAGAGAACACTGAAGCTTTCTTT. This sequence encodes CASSLGPENTEAFF.

The V gene is TRBV5-1, the J gene TRBJ2-1, with 7 bases aligning to TRBD2. CDR3 length: 13 residues. Germline V lookup: CDR1 SGHRS, CDR2 YFSETQ. The V segment lost 3 bases and the J segment 5 bases; nucleotides outside the gene matches: 2. CDR3 nucleotides: TGCGCCAGCAGCTGGGGGGGGGACAATGAGCAGTTCTTC. Translating it yields CASSWGGDNEQFF.

The chain is built from TRBV10-3 and TRBJ1-1; possibly TRBD1 for D (6 bases). From germline, CDR1 is ENHRY and CDR2 SYGVKD. CDR3 length equals 14 residues. Trimming stripped 3 bases from V and 5 bases from J, with 13 bases between. The CDR3 coding sequence is TGTGCCATCAGTGACTGGCAGGGGTTAACTGAAGCTTTCTTT. Translation: CAISDWQGLTEAFF.

This chain links TRBV27 with TRBJ1-6, with D possibly being TRBD1 (6 bases). CDR1 is MNHEY, CDR2 SMNVEV, per germline (reference sequence). Trimming shortened V by 7 bases and J by 8 bases, and 18 bases separated the two germline ends. CDR3 length: 15 amino acids. The CDR3 DNA reads as TGTGCCAGCACATCACTAAGGACAGTTTATTCACCCCTCCACTTT. Translated, it gives CASTSLRTVYSPLHF.

V and J are TRBV13 and TRBJ1-3, with TRBD1 matching over 8 bases. This CDR3 comprises 15 residues. The germline CDR1 and CDR2 sequences are PRHDT and FYEKMQ (reference sequence). After removal of 5 bases from V and 3 bases from J, the junction contained 6 bases not matched to a gene. The CDR3 reads CASSTGQGGGNTIYF. Here the CDR3 DNA reads TGTGCCAGCAGCACAGGACAGGGAGGTGGAAACACCATATATTTT.

V and J are TRBV5-4 and TRBJ1-1, with D tentatively TRBD1 (6 bases). The ends were cut back, 7 bases at V and 4 bases at J, with 20 bases in the middle. The CDR3 loop spans 15 amino acids. CDR1 is SGHNT and CDR2 is YYREEE in the germline V gene (reference sequence). The CDR3 coding sequence is TGTGCCAGCTCTAGACAGGCTTCCTCGAGCACTGAAGCTTTCTTT. It encodes CASSRQASSSTEAFF.